This T cell receptor beta chain was recorded in a study of T cells in localized non-small cell lung cancer. Germline CDR1 reads MGHRA; CDR2 reads YSYEKL. J gave up 2 bases and V 0 bases, and 12 bases lay outside the gene matches. This CDR3 comprises 18 residues. The repertoire was sequenced with immunoSEQ multiplex PCR; TCRdb's copy has only in-frame clones and lacks some. The sample comprises 40,000 to 55,000 clones, less than 85% of which are singletons, and around 4% rests with the top ten. This chain uses TRBV4-1 with TRBJ1-1; 7 bases are a match to TRBD1. The receptor's source is a woman aged 40-70 years with stage II lung adenocarcinoma. The starting material was PBMCs, obtained before any cancer treatment. In nucleotides, the CDR3 is TGCGCCAGCAGCCAAGATAAATTTTACAGGGGCAGAAACACTGAAGCTTTCTTT. Amino acids: CASSQDKFYRGRNTEAFF.